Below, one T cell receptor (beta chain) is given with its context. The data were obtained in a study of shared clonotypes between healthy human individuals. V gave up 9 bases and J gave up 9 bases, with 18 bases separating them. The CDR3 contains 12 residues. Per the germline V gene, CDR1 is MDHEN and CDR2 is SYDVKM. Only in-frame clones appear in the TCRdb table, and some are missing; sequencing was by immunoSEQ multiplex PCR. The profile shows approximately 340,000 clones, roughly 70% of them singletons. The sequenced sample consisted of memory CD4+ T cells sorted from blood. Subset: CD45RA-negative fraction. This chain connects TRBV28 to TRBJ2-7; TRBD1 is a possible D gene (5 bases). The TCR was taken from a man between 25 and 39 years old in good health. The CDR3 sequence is CASSQATRAQYF. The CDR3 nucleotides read TGTGCCAGTTCACAGGCCACCCGAGCGCAGTACTTC.